This TCR beta chain was obtained from a study of CD8 T cells in Susac syndrome. V lost 3 bases and J 0 bases, leaving 7 bases between the germline ends. Germline V gives CDR1 KGHSH, CDR2 LQKENI. The CDR3 consists of 14 residues. Random-hexamer reverse transcription was applied to roughly 0.5 to 1 ug RNA. Using its own MiXCR run on the immunoSEQ multiplex PCR reads, TCRdb lists one record per CDR3 protein. The table has around 160,000 distinct CDR3 sequences, around 94% seen once. CD8+ and CD4+ T cells taken from blood had their TCR beta sequenced. In contrast to the negatively isolated CD8+ and CD4+ T cells, TEMRA cells were FACS-enriched.

The origin of this receptor is a human donor in good health. The V call is TRBV18, the J call TRBJ2-3, with unresolved D. The sequenced material came from CD4+ T cells from PBMCs. This CDR3 reads CASSPVRSTDTQYF. The CDR3, as DNA: TGTGCCAGCTCACCGGTCAGGAGCACAGATACGCAGTATTTT.